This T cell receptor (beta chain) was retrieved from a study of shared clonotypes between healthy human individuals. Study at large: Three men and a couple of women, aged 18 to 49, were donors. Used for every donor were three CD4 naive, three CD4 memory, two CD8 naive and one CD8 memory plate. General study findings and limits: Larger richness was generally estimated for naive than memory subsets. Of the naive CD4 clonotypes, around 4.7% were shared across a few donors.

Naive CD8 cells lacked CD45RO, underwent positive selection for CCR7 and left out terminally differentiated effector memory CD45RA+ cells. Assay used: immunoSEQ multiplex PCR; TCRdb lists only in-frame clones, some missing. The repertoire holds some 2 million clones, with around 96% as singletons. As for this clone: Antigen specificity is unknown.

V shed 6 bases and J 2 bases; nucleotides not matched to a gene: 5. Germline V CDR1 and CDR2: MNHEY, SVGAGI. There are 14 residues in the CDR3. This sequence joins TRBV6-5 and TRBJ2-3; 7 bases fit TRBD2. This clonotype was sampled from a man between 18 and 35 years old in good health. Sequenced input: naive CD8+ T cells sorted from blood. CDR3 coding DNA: TGTGCCAGCAGCTACACTAGCGACACAGATACGCAGTATTTT. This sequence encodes CASSYTSDTDTQYF.